Below are 6 T cell receptor beta chains sequenced from a single sample in a study of blood T cell repertoires in COVID-19. Only in-frame clones appear in the TCRdb table, and some are missing; sequencing was by immunoSEQ multiplex PCR. The sample yields 200,000 to 300,000 clones, 70% to 90% seen once. The sample comprised peripheral blood. All receptors derive from a middle-aged man with acute or convalescent COVID-19.

This clone was observed a handful of times. Germline and junction disagree at one end, which may indicate a read error. The V gene is TRBV6-5, the J gene TRBJ2-2; D uncertain. Germline V CDR1 and CDR2: MNHEY, SVGAGI. The CDR3 is 13 residues long. The CDR3 nucleotides are TGTGCCAGCAGTTACCGGAACAGCGGGGAGCTGTTTTTT. Translated: CASSYRNSGELFF.

J is TRBJ2-1 and V is TRBV2; 10 bases fit TRBD2. Per germline, CDR1 SNHLY and CDR2 FYNNEI. V was pared by 5 bases and J by 4 bases, with 5 bases of the junction left unmatched. The CDR3 loop spans 15 amino acids. CDR3 in amino acids: CASSSEGLAYNEQFF. The CDR3 DNA reads TGTGCCAGCAGTTCCGAGGGACTAGCGTACAATGAGCAGTTCTTC.

The chain is built from TRBV5-1 and TRBJ1-3, with a weak D call TRBD1 (5 bases). The germline CDR1 and CDR2 sequences are SGHRS and YFSETQ. Trimming took 0 bases from V and 2 from J, leaving 12 bases between them. This CDR3 is 16 amino acids long. CDR3 sequence reads: CASSLVRAEAGNTIYF. The CDR3, as DNA: TGCGCCAGCAGCTTGGTCAGGGCCGAAGCTGGAAACACCATATATTTT.

Concerning this clone itself: The identical CDR3 is also encoded by other nucleotide sequences in the sample. The gene calls are TRBV6-5 and TRBJ1-6, with D unclear. Deletions cut 6 bases from V and 0 bases from J, with 6 bases between. The length of the CDR3 is 14 residues. Germline-derived CDR1 and CDR2 are MNHEY and SVGAGI. CDR3 amino acids: CASRGGSYNSPLHF. In nucleotides, the CDR3 is TGTGCCAGCAGGGGAGGCTCCTATAATTCACCCCTCCACTTT.

The rearrangement joins TRBV6-1 to TRBJ1-2; D gene ambiguous. Germline V gives CDR1 MNHNS, CDR2 SASEGT. V shed 1 base and J shed 0 bases, with 12 bases lying between them. CDR3 length equals 16 residues. CDR3 amino acids: CASSEVAAGTNYGYTF. CDR3 nucleotides: TGTGCCAGCAGTGAAGTGGCAGCAGGCACTAACTATGGCTACACCTTC.

This clone has only a few counts. The chain carries TRBV6-1 and TRBJ1-6; a possible D gene is TRBD1 (6 bases). CDR1 and CDR2 from the germline V gene are MNHNS and SASEGT. Trimming shortened V by 4 bases and J by 0 bases, and 10 bases separated the two germline ends. The CDR3 sequence is 16 residues long. CDR3 sequence reads: CASSGQESSYNSPLHF. The CDR3 coding sequence is TGTGCCAGCAGTGGACAGGAGAGCTCCTATAATTCACCCCTCCACTTT.